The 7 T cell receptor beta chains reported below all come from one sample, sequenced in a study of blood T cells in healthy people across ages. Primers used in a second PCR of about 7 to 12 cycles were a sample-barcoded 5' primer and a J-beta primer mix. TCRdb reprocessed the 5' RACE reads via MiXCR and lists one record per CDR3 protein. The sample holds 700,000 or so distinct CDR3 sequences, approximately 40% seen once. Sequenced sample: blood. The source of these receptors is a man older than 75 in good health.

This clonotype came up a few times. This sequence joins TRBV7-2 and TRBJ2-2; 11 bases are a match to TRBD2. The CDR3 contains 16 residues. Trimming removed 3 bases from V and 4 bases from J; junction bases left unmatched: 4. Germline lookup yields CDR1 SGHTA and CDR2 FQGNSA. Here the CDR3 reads CASSFSSGGRTGELFF. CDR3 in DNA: TGTGCCAGCAGCTTCTCTAGCGGGGGGCGCACCGGGGAGCTGTTTTTT. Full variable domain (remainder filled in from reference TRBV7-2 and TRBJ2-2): GAGVSQSPSNKVTEKGKDVELRCDPISGHTALYWYRQSLGQGLEFLIYFQGNSAPDKSGLPSDRFSAERTGGSVSTLTIQRTQQEDSAVYLCASSFSSGGRTGELFFGEGSRLTVL.

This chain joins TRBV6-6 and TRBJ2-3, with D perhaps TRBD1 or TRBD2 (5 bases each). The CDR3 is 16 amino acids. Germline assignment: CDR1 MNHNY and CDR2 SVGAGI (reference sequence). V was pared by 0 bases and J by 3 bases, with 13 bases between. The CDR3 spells CASSYSKGPLTDTQYF. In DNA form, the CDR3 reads TGTGCCAGCAGTTACTCGAAGGGACCGTTGACAGATACGCAGTATTTT.

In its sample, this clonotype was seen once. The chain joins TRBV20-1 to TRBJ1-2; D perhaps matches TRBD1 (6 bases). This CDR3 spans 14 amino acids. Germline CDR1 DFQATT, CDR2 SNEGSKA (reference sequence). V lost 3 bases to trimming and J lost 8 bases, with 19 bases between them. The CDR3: CSARPLGGPLGYTF. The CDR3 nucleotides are TGCAGTGCTAGGCCTCTAGGGGGGCCCCTAGGCTACACCTTC.

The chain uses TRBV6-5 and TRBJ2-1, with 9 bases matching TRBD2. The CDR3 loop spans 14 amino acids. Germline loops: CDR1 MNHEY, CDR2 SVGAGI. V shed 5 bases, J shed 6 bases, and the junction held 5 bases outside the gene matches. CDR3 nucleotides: TGTGCCAGCAGTGCCGCGGGAGGGAGCAATGAGCAGTTCTTC. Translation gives CASSAAGGSNEQFF.

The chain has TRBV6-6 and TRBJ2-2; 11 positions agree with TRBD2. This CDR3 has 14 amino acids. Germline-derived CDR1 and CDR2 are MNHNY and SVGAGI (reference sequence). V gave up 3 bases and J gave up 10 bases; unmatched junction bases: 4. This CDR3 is CASSYTSGGMELFF. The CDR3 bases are TGTGCCAGCAGTTATACTAGCGGGGGTATGGAGCTGTTTTTT.

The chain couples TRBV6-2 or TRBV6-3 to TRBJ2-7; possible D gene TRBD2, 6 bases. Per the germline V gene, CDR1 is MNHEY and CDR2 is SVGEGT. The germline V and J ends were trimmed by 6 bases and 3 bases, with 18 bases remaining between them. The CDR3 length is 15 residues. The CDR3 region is CASSVAEGGLYEQYF. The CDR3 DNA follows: TGTGCCAGCAGCGTCGCGGAGGGAGGTCTCTACGAGCAGTACTTC.

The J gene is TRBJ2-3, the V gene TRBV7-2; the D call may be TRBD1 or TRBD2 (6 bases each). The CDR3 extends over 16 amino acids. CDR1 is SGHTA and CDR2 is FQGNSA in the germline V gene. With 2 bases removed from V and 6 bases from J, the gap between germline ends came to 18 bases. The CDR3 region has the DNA TGTGCCAGCAGCTTATCCGGGGGCGCAACGCCGGATACGCAGTATTTT. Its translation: CASSLSGGATPDTQYF.